Reported below is one TCR beta chain. This sample was included in a study of shared clonotypes between healthy human individuals. Measured with immunoSEQ multiplex PCR; TCRdb has only the in-frame clones, and not every one. This sample yields some 2,500,000 clones, of which roughly 93% are seen a single time; around 0.4% belongs to the top ten. The CDR3 consists of 14 residues. The V gene lost 10 bases and the J gene lost 2 bases, with 17 bases spanning the gap. Germline CDR1 and CDR2: MNHEY and SMNVEV (reference sequence). Sequenced sample: naive CD4+ T cells from PBMCs. Subset here: CD45RA+ positively selected. The chain links TRBV27 to TRBJ2-5; D is possibly TRBD2 (5 bases). This sequence originates from a man aged 18 to 30 in good health. Some clones in this sample may be carry-over from other donors' samples. CDR3 protein: CATALLGLQETQYF. The CDR3 coding sequence is TGTGCCACCGCCCTACTAGGCCTACAAGAGACCCAGTACTTC.